This T cell receptor beta chain was sequenced in a study of blood T cell repertoires in COVID-19. Study summary: Whether acute or convalescent, the COVID-19 samples came from the United States, Italy and Spain. T cells, B-cell-depleted T cells, or PBMCs provided the cDNA or gDNA that served as material.

Original handling: Reference gene primer amplification yielded estimated nucleated cell counts. This table comes from immunoSEQ multiplex PCR, and its TCRdb copy is limited to in-frame clones, with some not included. The V and J calls and clone size were taken over from that table, and D and trimming were inferred from the DNA. The sample has 65,000 to 70,000 clones, roughly 79% seen once. Trimming cost V 3 bases and J 5 bases; bases outside gene matches: 6. Germline CDR1 KGHSH, CDR2 LQKENI. CDR3 size: 14 residues. The sequence came from a human donor in a cohort sampled during active COVID-19. The chain combines TRBV18 with TRBJ1-2; 7 positions match TRBD1. The sequenced sample consisted of peripheral blood. In nucleotides, the CDR3 is TGTGCCAGCTCACCCGGACAGGCCGAATATGGCTACACCTTC. Protein: CASSPGQAEYGYTF.